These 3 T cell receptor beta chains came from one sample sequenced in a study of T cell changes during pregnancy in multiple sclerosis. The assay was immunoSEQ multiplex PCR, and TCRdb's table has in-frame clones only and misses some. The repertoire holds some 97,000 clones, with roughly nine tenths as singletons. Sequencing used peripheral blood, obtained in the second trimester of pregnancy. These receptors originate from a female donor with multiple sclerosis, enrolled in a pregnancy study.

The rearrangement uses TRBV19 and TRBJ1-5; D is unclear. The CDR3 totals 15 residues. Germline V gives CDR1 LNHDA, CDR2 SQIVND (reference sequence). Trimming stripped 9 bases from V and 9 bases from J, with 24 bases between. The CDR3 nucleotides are TGTGCCAGCGCTTGGAAGACGGAGTCTAAGGCGCCCCAGCATTTT. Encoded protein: CASAWKTESKAPQHF.

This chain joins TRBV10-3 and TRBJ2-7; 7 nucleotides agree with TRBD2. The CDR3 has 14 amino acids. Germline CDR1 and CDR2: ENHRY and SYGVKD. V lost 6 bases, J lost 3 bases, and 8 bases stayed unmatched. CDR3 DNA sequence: TGTGCCATCAGCGGGGGGAGGGAAGGCTACGAGCAGTACTTC. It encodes CAISGGREGYEQYF.

As DNA, the CDR3 is TGTGCCAGCAGCTATTACGGGACCGGGGAGCTGTTTTTT. Protein sequence: CASSYYGTGELFF. V gene TRBV11-2 combines with J gene TRBJ2-2, with D unclear. Germline CDR1 reads SGHAT; CDR2 reads FQNNGV. V lost 4 bases and J 5 bases, leaving 8 bases between the germline ends. The length of the CDR3 is 13 residues.